This T cell receptor (beta chain) was recorded in a study of CD8 T cells in Susac syndrome. Study in general: More than 5 sequenced Susac syndrome patients had clinically active disease, while roughly 8 were in remission. When their blood was taken, the Susac syndrome patients had either not yet had any therapy, were taking corticosteroids, or were taking intravenous immunoglobulin alone.

RNA totalling about 0.45 to 1 ug underwent reverse transcription with random hexamers. Each CDR3 protein gets one entry after TCRdb re-called the immunoSEQ multiplex PCR reads with MiXCR. The sample yields under 200,000 distinct CDR3 sequences, around 90% seen once. Study-wide findings and caveats: Clonal expansion did not appear in Susac syndrome CD4+ T cell repertoires.

This clonotype was seen just once. Its antigen is unknown. The germline V gene has CDR1 MGHDK and CDR2 SYGVNS. J lost 5 bases, V lost 7 bases, and 9 bases had no gene match. CDR3 size: 14 residues. The sequencing sample was made of CD4+ T cells from PBMCs. The chain uses TRBV25-1 and TRBJ2-3; 7 bases line up with TRBD1. The receptor was isolated from a human donor with Susac syndrome. In DNA, the CDR3 is TGTGCCAGCACAAGTAAGGGGGCCGGAGATACGCAGTATTTT. Translated: CASTSKGAGDTQYF. The full variable domain, in which reference TRBV25-1 and TRBJ2-3 provide the parts outside the CDR3, is EADIYQTPRYLVIGTGKKITLECSQTMGHDKMYWYQQDPGMELHLIHYSYGVNSTEKGDLSSESTVSRIRTEHFPLTLESARPSHTSQYLCASTSKGAGDTQYFGPGTRLTVL.